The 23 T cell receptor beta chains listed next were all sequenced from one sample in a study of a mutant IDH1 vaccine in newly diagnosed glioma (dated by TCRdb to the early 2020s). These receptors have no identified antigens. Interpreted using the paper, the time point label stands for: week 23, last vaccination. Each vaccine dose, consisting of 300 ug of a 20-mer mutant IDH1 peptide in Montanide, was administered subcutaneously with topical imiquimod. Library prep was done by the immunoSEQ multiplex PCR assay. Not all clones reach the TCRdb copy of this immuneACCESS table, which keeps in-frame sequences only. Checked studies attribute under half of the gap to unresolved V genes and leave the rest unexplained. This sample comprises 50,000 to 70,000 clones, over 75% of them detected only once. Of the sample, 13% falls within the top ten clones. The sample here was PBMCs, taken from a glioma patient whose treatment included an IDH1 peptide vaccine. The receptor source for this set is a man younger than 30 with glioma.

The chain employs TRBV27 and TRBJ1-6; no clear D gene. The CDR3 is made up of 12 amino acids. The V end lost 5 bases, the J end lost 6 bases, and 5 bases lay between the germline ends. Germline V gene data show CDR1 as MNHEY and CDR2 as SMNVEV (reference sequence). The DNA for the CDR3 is TGTGCCAGCAGTCCAATTAATTCACCCCTCCACTTT. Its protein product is CASSPINSPLHF.

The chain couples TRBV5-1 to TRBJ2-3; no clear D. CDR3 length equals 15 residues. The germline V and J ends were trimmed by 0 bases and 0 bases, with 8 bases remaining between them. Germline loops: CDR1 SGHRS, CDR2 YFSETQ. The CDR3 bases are TGCGCCAGCAGCTTGGCCGTGACTAGCACAGATACGCAGTATTTT. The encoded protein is CASSLAVTSTDTQYF.

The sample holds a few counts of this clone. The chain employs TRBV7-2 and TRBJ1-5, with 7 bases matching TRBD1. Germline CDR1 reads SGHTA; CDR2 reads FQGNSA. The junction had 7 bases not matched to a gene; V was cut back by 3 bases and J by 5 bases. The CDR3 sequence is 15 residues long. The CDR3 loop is CASSLEGAGDQPQHF. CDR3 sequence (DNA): TGTGCCAGCAGCTTGGAGGGGGCAGGCGATCAGCCCCAGCATTTT.

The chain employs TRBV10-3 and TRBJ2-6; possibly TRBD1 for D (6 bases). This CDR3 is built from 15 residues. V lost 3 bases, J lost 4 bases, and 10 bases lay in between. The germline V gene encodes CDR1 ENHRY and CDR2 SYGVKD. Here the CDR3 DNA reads TGTGCCATCAGTGACAGGGGTGGCGGGGCCAACGTCCTGACTTTC. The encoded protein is CAISDRGGGANVLTF.

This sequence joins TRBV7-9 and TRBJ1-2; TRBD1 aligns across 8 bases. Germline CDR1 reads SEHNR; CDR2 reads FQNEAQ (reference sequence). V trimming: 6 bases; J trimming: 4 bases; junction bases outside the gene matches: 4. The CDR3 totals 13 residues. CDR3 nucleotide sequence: TGTGCCAGCAGTCAACAGGGGGGCTATGGCTACACCTTC. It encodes CASSQQGGYGYTF.

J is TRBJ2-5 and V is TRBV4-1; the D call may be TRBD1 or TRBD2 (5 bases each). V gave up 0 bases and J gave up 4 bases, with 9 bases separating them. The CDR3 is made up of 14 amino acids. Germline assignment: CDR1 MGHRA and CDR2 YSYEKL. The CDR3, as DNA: TGCGCCAGCAGCCAAGACTCGGGGCGAGAGACCCAGTACTTC. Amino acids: CASSQDSGRETQYF.

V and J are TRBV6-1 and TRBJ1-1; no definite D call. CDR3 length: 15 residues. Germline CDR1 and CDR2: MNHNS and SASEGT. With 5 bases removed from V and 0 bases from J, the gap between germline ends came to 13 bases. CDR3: CASSSRRYMNTEAFF. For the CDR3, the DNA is TGTGCCAGCAGTTCTCGACGGTATATGAACACTGAAGCTTTCTTT.

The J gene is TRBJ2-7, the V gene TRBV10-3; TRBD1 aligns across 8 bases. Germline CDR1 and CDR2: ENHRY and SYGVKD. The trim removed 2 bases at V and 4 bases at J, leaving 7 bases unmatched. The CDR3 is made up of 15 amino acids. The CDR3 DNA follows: TGTGCCATCAGTGAGAGTGACAGGGGTCGGTACGAGCAGTACTTC. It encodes CAISESDRGRYEQYF.

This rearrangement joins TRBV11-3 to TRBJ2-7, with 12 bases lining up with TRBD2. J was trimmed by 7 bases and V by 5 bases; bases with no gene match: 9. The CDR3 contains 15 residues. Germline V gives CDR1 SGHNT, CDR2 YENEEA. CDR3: CASSPSGGALEEQYF. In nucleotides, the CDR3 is TGTGCCAGCAGCCCTAGCGGGGGGGCCTTGGAGGAGCAGTACTTC.

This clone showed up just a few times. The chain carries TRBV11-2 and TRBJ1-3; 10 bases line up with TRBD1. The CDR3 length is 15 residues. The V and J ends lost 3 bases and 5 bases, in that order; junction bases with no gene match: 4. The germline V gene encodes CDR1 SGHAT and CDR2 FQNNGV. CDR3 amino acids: CASSLATGGRNTIYF. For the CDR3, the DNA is TGTGCCAGCAGCTTGGCGACAGGGGGCAGAAACACCATATATTTT.

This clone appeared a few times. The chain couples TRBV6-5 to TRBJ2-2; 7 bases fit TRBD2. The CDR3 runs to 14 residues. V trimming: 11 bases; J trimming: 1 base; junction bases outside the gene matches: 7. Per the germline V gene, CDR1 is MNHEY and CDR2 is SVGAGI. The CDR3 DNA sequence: TGTGCCGCGGGGGAGGGGTGGAACACCGGGGAGCTGTTTTTT. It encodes CAAGEGWNTGELFF.

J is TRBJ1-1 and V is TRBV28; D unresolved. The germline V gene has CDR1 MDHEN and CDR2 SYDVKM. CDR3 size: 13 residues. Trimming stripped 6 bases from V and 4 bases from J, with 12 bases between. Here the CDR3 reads CASSTVAPTEAFF. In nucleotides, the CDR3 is TGTGCCAGCAGCACCGTGGCGCCCACTGAAGCTTTCTTT.

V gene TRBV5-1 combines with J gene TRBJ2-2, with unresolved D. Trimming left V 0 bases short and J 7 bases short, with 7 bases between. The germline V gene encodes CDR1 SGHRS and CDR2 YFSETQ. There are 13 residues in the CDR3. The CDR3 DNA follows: TGCGCCAGCAGCTTGGTTGGCGGCGGGGAGCTGTTTTTT. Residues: CASSLVGGGELFF.

CDR3 sequence reads: CSVVGLAGVHEQFF. In DNA form, the CDR3 reads TGCAGCGTTGTGGGACTAGCGGGAGTTCATGAGCAGTTCTTC. The chain employs TRBV29-1 and TRBJ2-1, with 14 nucleotides matching TRBD2. Trimming took 4 bases from V and 8 from J; bases not matched to a gene: 4. This CDR3 comprises 14 residues. Germline lookup yields CDR1 SQVTM and CDR2 ANQGSEA.

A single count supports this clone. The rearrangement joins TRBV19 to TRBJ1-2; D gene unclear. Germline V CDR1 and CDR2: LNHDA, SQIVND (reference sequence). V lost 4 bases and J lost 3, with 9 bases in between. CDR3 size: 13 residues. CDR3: CASSRVEHYGYTF. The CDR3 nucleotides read TGTGCCAGTAGTAGGGTCGAACACTATGGCTACACCTTC.

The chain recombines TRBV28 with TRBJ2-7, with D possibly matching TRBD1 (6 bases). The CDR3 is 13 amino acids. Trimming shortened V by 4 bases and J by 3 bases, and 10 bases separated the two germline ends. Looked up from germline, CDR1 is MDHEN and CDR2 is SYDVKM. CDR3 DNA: TGTGCCAGCAGTTCTACAGGGAGCTACGAGCAGTACTTC. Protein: CASSSTGSYEQYF.

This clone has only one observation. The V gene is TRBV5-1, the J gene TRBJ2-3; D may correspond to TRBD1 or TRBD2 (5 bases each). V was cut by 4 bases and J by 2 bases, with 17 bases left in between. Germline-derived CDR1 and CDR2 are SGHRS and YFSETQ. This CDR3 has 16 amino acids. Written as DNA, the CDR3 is TGCGCCAGCAGCCATTTGGGCCGAGGGGACACAGATACGCAGTATTTT. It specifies CASSHLGRGDTDTQYF. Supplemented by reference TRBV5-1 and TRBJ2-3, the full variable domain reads KAGVTQTPRYLIKTRGQQVTLSCSPISGHRSVSWYQQTPGQGLQFLFEYFSETQRNKGNFPGRFSGRQFSNSRSEMNVSTLELGDSALYLCASSHLGRGDTDTQYFGPGTRLTVL.

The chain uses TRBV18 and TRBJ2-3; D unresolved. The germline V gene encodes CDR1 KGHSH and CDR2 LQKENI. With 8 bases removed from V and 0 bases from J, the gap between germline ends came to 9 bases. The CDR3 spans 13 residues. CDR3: CASALSSTDTQYF. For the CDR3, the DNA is TGTGCCAGCGCCCTATCTAGCACAGATACGCAGTATTTT.

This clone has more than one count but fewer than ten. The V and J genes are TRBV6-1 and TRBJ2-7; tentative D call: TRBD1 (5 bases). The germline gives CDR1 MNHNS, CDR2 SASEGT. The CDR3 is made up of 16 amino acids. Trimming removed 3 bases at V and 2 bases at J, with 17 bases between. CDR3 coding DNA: TGTGCCAGCAGTGATGCCCTAGACAGATTTGCCTACGAGCAGTACTTC. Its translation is CASSDALDRFAYEQYF.

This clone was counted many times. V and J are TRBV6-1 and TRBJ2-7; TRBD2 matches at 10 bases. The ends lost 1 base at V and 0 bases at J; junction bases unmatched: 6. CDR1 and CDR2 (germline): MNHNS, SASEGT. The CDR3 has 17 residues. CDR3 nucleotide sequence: TGTGCCAGCAGTGAAGTCGATAGCGGGGGGAACTCCTACGAGCAGTACTTC. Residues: CASSEVDSGGNSYEQYF.

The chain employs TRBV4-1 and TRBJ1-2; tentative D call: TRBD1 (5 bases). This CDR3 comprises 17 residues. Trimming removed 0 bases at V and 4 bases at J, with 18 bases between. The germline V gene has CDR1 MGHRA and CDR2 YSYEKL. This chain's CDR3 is CASSQDGRAKSFYGYTF. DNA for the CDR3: TGCGCCAGCAGCCAAGATGGCAGGGCGAAAAGTTTCTATGGCTACACCTTC.

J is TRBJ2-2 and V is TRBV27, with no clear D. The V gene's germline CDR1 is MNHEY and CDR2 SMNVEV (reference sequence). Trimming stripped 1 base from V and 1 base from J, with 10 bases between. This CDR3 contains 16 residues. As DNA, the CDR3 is TGTGCCAGCAGTTTATTCCCGGCATTGAACACCGGGGAGCTGTTTTTT. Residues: CASSLFPALNTGELFF.

As DNA, the CDR3 is TGTGCCAGCAGCTTTACTAGCCCAGACGAGCAGTACTTC. This gives the protein CASSFTSPDEQYF. The chain links TRBV5-4 to TRBJ2-7, with a weak D call TRBD2 (6 bases). The CDR3 totals 13 residues. CDR1 SGHNT and CDR2 YYREEE come from the germline V gene (reference sequence). Trimming cost V 2 bases and J 5 bases, with 11 bases left between them. Looking up the rest from reference TRBV5-4 and TRBJ2-7 gives the full variable domain: ETGVTQSPTHLIKTRGQQVTLRCSSQSGHNTVSWYQQALGQGPQFIFQYYREEENGRGNFPPRFSGLQFPNYSSELNVNALELDDSALYLCASSFTSPDEQYFGPGTRLTVT.